This T cell receptor beta chain emerged from a study of CD8 T cells in ankylosing spondylitis. TCRdb itself ran the 5' RACE reads through MiXCR, one entry per CDR3 protein. Of about 320,000 distinct CDR3 sequences in the sample, roughly 11% were seen once. Remarks on this clonotype: A junction end diverges from the germline sequence, so it may reflect a read error.

Per the germline V gene, CDR1 is MNHEY and CDR2 is SVGEGT. The CDR3 spans 9 residues. The specimen was blood, either unsorted or a sorted T cell fraction (not recorded which). The chain recombines TRBV6-2 or TRBV6-3 with TRBJ1-1, with D unclear. This clonotype originated in a female donor with ankylosing spondylitis or in good health (not recorded which). CDR3 protein: CASTTTESF. The CDR3 region has the DNA TGTGCCAGCACCACGACGGAGTCCTTT.